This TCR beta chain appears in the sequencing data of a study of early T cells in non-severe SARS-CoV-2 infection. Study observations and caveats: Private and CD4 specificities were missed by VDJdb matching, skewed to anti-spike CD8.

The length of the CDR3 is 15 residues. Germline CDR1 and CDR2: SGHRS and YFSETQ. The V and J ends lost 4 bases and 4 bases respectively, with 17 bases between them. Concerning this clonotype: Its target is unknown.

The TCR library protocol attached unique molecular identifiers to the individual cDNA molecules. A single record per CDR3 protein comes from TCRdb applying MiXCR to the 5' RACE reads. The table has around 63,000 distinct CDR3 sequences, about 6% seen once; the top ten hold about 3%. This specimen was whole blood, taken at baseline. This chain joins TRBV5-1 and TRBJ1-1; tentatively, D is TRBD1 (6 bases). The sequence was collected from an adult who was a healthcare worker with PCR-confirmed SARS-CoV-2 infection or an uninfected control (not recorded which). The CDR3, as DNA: TGCGCCAGCAGCCCACAGGGATTAGGCCCCACTGAAGCTTTCTTT. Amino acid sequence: CASSPQGLGPTEAFF.